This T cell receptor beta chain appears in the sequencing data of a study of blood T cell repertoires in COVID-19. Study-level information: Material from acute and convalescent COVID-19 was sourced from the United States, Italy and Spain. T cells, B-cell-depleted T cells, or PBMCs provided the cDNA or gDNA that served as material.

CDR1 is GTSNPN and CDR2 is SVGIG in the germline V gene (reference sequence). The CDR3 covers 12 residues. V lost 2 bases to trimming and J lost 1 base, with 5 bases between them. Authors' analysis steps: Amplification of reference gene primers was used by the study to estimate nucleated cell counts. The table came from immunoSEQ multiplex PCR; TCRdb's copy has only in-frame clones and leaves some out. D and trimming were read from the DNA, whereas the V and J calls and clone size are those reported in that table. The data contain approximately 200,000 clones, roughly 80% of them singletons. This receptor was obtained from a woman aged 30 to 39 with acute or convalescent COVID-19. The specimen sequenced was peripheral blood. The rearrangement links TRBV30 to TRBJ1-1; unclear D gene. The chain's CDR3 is CAWSYKNTEAFF. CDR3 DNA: TGTGCCTGGAGTTACAAGAACACTGAAGCTTTCTTT.